Following are 13 T cell receptor beta chains from one sample sequenced in a study of identical twins. TCRdb re-called the 5' RACE reads with MiXCR, one entry per CDR3 protein. The table shows some 790,000 distinct CDR3 sequences, with about 20% occurring only once. These same data were also listed under a study on T cells expressing NK-cell markers.

Material: PBMCs. These receptor sequences come from a young woman in good health.

The chain links TRBV5-1 to TRBJ2-7, with 7 bases identical to TRBD2. V shed 4 bases and J 5 bases; nucleotides not matched to a gene: 9. This CDR3 has 14 amino acids. Germline assignment: CDR1 SGHRS and CDR2 YFSETQ. CDR3 bases: TGCGCCAGCAGCCGGGGGGACTTCCTAGACGAGCAGTACTTC. This gives the protein CASSRGDFLDEQYF.

In nucleotides, the CDR3 is TGCAGCCTGGCGGGGGATGAGCAGTTCTTC. It yields the protein CSLAGDEQFF. The chain joins TRBV29-1 to TRBJ2-1; 7 nucleotides line up with TRBD2. Germline V CDR1 and CDR2: SQVTM, ANQGSEA. The CDR3 has 10 residues. With V trimmed by 8 bases and J by 8 bases, 3 bases remained unmatched.

The chain links TRBV5-5 to TRBJ2-1, with 11 bases aligning to TRBD2. Germline CDR1 is SGHKS and CDR2 is YYEKEE (reference sequence). The CDR3 is 18 amino acids. The V gene end was trimmed by 5 bases and the J gene end by 0 bases; junction bases not matched to a gene: 10. CDR3 nucleotides: TGTGCCAGCAGTTTTAGACTAGCGGGGCAGAGCTCCTACAATGAGCAGTTCTTC. Protein: CASSFRLAGQSSYNEQFF.

The chain employs TRBV5-5 and TRBJ1-5, with 7 bases that match TRBD1. This CDR3 is 14 amino acids long. V shed 4 bases and J 6 bases; nucleotides not matched to a gene: 7. Germline V gene sequence: CDR1 SGHKS, CDR2 YYEKEE (reference sequence). The CDR3 reads CASSRRQGSQPQHF. CDR3 DNA sequence: TGTGCCAGCAGCAGAAGACAGGGCAGTCAGCCCCAGCATTTT.

V is TRBV20-1 and J is TRBJ2-3; perhaps D is TRBD1 or TRBD2 (5 bases each). V dropped 4 bases and J dropped 1 base, with 9 bases sitting between them. Germline CDR1 reads DFQATT; CDR2 reads SNEGSKA (reference sequence). The length of the CDR3 is 13 residues. The CDR3 reads CSATGPRTDTQYF. CDR3 DNA: TGCAGTGCTACGGGACCCCGCACAGATACGCAGTATTTT.

This clonotype turned up a few times. The J gene is TRBJ2-5, the V gene TRBV5-1, with 7 bases lining up with TRBD1. The CDR3 extends over 14 amino acids. Germline values: CDR1 SGHRS, CDR2 YFSETQ. V shed 3 bases, J shed 4 bases, and the junction held 6 bases outside the gene matches. CDR3 in amino acids: CASSSTRQGETQYF. As DNA, the CDR3 is TGCGCCAGCAGCTCGACCAGACAGGGAGAGACCCAGTACTTC. The variable domain in full, completed from reference TRBV5-1 and TRBJ2-5, reads KAGVTQTPRYLIKTRGQQVTLSCSPISGHRSVSWYQQTPGQGLQFLFEYFSETQRNKGNFPGRFSGRQFSNSRSEMNVSTLELGDSALYLCASSSTRQGETQYFGPGTRLLVL.

This clonotype showed up just a few times. The chain recombines TRBV7-8 with TRBJ2-5; tentatively, D is TRBD1 or TRBD2 (5 bases each). Trimming shortened V by 4 bases and J by 5 bases, and 23 bases separated the two germline ends. CDR1 is SGHVS, CDR2 FQNEAQ, per germline. The CDR3 contains 17 residues. Written as DNA, the CDR3 is TGTGCCAGCAGCTCCACCGCCGGGACCTTCGGGTCGGAGACCCAGTACTTC. Translating it yields CASSSTAGTFGSETQYF. The whole variable domain, remainder taken from reference TRBV7-8 and TRBJ2-5, is GAGVSQSPRYKVAKRGQDVALRCDPISGHVSLFWYQQALGQGPEFLTYFQNEAQLDKSGLPSDRFFAERPEGSVSTLKIQRTQQEDSAVYLCASSSTAGTFGSETQYFGPGTRLLVL.

This clonotype turned up a few times. This chain links TRBV7-9 with TRBJ2-1; the D is unclear. The V gene lost 5 bases and the J gene lost 10 bases, with 12 bases spanning the gap. This CDR3 region has 12 residues. Germline CDR1 reads SEHNR; CDR2 reads FQNEAQ (reference sequence). CDR3 nucleotides: TGTGCCAGCAGCGAGAGTAGGGCCGAGCAGTTCTTC. Protein product: CASSESRAEQFF.

This clonotype was seen more than once but under ten times. The chain uses TRBV6-2 or TRBV6-3 and TRBJ2-1; 8 positions agree with TRBD2. Losses at the gene ends were 5 bases for V and 7 bases for J; bases not matched to a gene: 10. The germline gives CDR1 MNHEY, CDR2 SVGEGT. The CDR3 is 15 residues long. The CDR3 protein is CASSNLAGGRNEQFF. The CDR3 DNA is TGTGCCAGCAGTAATCTAGCGGGCGGAAGGAATGAGCAGTTCTTC.

This chain connects TRBV5-1 to TRBJ2-5; D remains ambiguous. CDR1 is SGHRS and CDR2 is YFSETQ in the germline V gene. The CDR3 spans 15 residues. V was cut by 2 bases and J by 9 bases, with 20 bases left in between. CDR3 loop: CASSFDGQVGLAQYF. The CDR3 region has the DNA TGCGCCAGCAGCTTTGACGGCCAGGTCGGTCTTGCCCAGTACTTC.

This clonotype has a handful of counts. This chain joins TRBV5-1 and TRBJ2-1; TRBD2 agrees at 14 bases. Germline assignment: CDR1 SGHRS and CDR2 YFSETQ. This CDR3 contains 18 residues. Trimming removed 2 bases from V and 3 bases from J; junction bases left unmatched: 7. CDR3 in amino acids: CASSLVGLAGVYYNEQFF. The CDR3 DNA reads as TGCGCCAGCAGCTTAGTGGGACTAGCGGGAGTATACTACAATGAGCAGTTCTTC.

This chain uses TRBV4-3 with TRBJ2-2; 11 bases fit TRBD2. The trim removed 4 bases at V and 0 bases at J, leaving 4 bases unmatched. The germline V gene encodes CDR1 LGHNA and CDR2 YSLEER. The CDR3 spans 17 residues. The CDR3 DNA reads as TGCGCCAGCAGCCCTTCGGGACTAGCGGCGAACACCGGGGAGCTGTTTTTT. As protein: CASSPSGLAANTGELFF.

The chain is built from TRBV5-1 and TRBJ2-7; D might be TRBD2 (6 bases). In germline, CDR1 is SGHRS, CDR2 YFSETQ. V lost 0 bases, J lost 5 bases, and 9 bases lay in between. This CDR3 contains 13 residues. For the CDR3, the DNA is TGCGCCAGCAGCTTGGAGGGGACTCACGAGCAGTACTTC. Translation gives CASSLEGTHEQYF.